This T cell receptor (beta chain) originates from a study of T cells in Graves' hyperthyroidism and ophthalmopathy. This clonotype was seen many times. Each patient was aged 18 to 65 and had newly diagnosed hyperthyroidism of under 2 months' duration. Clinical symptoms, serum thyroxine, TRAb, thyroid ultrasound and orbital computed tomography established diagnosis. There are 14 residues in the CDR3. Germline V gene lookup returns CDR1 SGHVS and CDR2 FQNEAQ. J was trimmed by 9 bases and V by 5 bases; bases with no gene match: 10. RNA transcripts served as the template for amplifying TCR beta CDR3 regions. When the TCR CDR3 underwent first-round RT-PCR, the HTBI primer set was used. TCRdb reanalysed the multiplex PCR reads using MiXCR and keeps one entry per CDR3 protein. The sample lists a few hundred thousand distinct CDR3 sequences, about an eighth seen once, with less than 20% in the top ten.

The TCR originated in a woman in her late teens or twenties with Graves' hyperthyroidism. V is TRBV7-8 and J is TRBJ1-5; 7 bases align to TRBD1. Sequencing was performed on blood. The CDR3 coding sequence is TGTGCCAGCAGCCCTCGGACAGGCTGGGCGCCCCAGCATTTT. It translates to CASSPRTGWAPQHF.